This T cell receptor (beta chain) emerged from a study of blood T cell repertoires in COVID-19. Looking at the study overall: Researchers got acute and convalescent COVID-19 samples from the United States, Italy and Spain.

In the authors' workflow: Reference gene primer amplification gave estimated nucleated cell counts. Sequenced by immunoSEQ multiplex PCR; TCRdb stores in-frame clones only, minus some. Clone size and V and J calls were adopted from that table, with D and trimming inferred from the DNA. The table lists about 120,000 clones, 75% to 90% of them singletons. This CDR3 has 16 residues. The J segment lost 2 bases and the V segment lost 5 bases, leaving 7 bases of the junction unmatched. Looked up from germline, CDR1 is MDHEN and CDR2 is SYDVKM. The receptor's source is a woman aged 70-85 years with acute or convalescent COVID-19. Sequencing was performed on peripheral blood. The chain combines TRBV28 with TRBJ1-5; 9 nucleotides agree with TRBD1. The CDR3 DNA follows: TGTGCCAGCAGTCCGACAGGGGGGAGTGGCAATCAGCCCCAGCATTTT. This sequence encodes CASSPTGGSGNQPQHF.